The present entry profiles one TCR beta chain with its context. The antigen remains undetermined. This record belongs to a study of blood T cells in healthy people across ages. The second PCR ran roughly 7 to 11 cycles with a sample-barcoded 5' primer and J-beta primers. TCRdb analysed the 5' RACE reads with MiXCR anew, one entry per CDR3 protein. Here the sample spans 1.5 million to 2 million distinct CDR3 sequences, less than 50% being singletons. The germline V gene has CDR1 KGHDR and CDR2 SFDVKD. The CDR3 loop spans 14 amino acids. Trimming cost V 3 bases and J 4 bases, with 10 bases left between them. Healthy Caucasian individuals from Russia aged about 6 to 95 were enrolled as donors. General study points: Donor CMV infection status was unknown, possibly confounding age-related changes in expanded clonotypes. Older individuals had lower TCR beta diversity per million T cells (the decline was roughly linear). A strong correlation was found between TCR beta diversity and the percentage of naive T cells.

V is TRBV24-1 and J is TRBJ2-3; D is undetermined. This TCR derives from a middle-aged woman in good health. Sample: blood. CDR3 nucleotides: TGTGCCACCAGTGATCGACAAGTACCAGATACGCAGTATTTT. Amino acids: CATSDRQVPDTQYF.